These 2 T cell receptor beta chains were sequenced from one sample in a study of blood T cell repertoires in COVID-19. TCRdb's table, derived via immunoSEQ multiplex PCR, lists solely in-frame clones and lacks some. The table includes a few hundred thousand clones, 70% to 90% detected once. Material for sequencing was peripheral blood. The receptors here all came from a woman in her twenties or thirties with COVID-19, enrolled during active disease.

Remarks on this clone: One junction end does not reproduce the germline sequence, and a read error may be involved. The genes are TRBV19 and TRBJ2-1; D possibly corresponds to TRBD2 (6 bases). The CDR3 contains 14 residues. CDR1 is LNHDA, CDR2 SQIVND, per germline (reference sequence). The CDR3, as DNA: TGTGCCAGTAAGTCGCTAGCGACCTACAGTGAGCAGTTCTTC. Translated: CASKSLATYSEQFF.

V is TRBV4-3 and J is TRBJ1-2; 9 bases agree with TRBD1. Germline V CDR1 and CDR2: LGHNA, YSLEER. With 2 bases clipped from V and 5 bases from J, the junction kept 6 bases outside the gene matches. This CDR3 has 15 residues. In DNA, the CDR3 is TGCGCCAGCAGCCAATCCGGGACAGGGAGATATGGCTACACCTTC. This sequence encodes CASSQSGTGRYGYTF.